This T cell receptor beta chain was captured in a study of tumor-infiltrating lymphocytes in primary liver carcinoma. Turning to this clonotype: This likely comes from a read error, as the CDR3 has no conserved phenylalanine or tryptophan at its end.

Starting material for RNA and DNA co-extraction consisted of about 19-32 mg of unsorted bulk tissue. Synthesis of TCR beta cDNA was carried out from around 500 ng total RNA with a constant-region primer. TCR beta libraries came from three nested multiplex PCR rounds using slightly modified ARM-PCR. Running 9 to 10 cycles apiece, the first two PCR rounds relied on TRBV1-TRBV30 forward primers together with a C-beta reverse primer. TCRdb ran MiXCR on the multiplex PCR reads and lists one entry per CDR3 protein. This sample yields 100,000 or so distinct CDR3 sequences, of which around 80% are seen a single time; roughly a fifth belongs to the top ten. Germline V lookup: CDR1 SGHNT, CDR2 YYREEE (reference sequence). CDR3 size: 17 residues.

This chain connects TRBV5-4 to TRBJ1-1; D is perhaps TRBD1 (5 bases). Specimen: liver tumor tissue from sampling region 3. The subset was: tumor region T3, left-lateral pole. The clonotype was recovered from a man aged 40-55 years with primary liver carcinoma and hepatitis B virus infection. The CDR3 nucleotides read TGTGCCAGTAGCTGGGGAGTGTCGGGACGCCTGAACACTGAAGCTTTCTCT. Translation gives CASSWGVSGRLNTEAFS.